This is a list of T cell receptor beta chains from one sample in a study of shared clonotypes between healthy human individuals. Profiled with immunoSEQ multiplex PCR; TCRdb holds only in-frame clones, not every one. There are some 2.1 million clones in the sample; about 95% occur only once, and around 1.1% lies in the top ten. The specimen was naive CD8+ T cells sorted from blood. These receptors came from a man younger than 30 in good health. The CDR3 runs from the conserved cysteine through the conserved F or W. The D gene is left open where the match is weak. Rows give clone size only sometimes, using once, few, many, or a class for an expanded clone.

clone size,J gene,V gene,D gene,CDR3 protein,CDR3 DNA
few,TRBJ1-1,TRBV9,.,CASSVEAGWNTEAFF,TGTGCCAGCAGCGTAGAGGCAGGGTGGAACACTGAAGCTTTCTTT
.,TRBJ2-1,TRBV9,.,CASSPPARDWDDEQFF,TGTGCCAGCAGCCCCCCCGCCCGGGACTGGGATGATGAGCAGTTCTTC
.,TRBJ2-2,TRBV13,.,CASSSTATDTGELFF,TGTGCCAGCAGCTCGACAGCTACGGACACCGGGGAGCTGTTTTTT
.,TRBJ2-2,TRBV6-5,TRBD2,CASSYSGSNTGELFF,TGTGCCAGCAGTTATAGCGGGAGCAACACCGGGGAGCTGTTTTTT
.,TRBJ1-2,TRBV28,.,CASSFFWDVINYGYTF,TGTGCCAGCAGTTTCTTCTGGGACGTAATTAACTATGGCTACACCTTC
.,TRBJ1-4,TRBV2,.,CASSDPGRRTNEKLFF,TGTGCCAGCAGTGATCCAGGGCGAAGGACTAATGAAAAACTGTTTTTT
.,TRBJ2-2,TRBV11-1,.,CASSLWGGNTGELFF,TGTGCCAGCAGCCTGTGGGGGGGCAACACCGGGGAGCTGTTTTTT
.,TRBJ1-3,TRBV9,.,CASSVGRSSGNTIYF,TGTGCCAGCAGCGTAGGCAGGAGCTCTGGAAACACCATATATTTT
.,TRBJ1-1,TRBV5-4,.,CASSLEQHEAFF,TGTGCCAGCAGCTTGGAGCAACACGAAGCTTTCTTT
.,TRBJ1-1,TRBV30,.,CAWSYTGGAEAFF,TGTGCCTGGAGTTACACGGGAGGCGCTGAAGCTTTCTTT
once,TRBJ2-2,TRBV2,.,CASSVRPGAAGELFF,TGTGCCAGCAGTGTGAGGCCAGGGGCAGCCGGGGAGCTGTTTTTT
.,TRBJ2-3,TRBV6-5,.,CASSSGQSDTQYF,TGTGCCAGCAGTTCCGGACAGTCAGATACGCAGTATTTT
.,TRBJ2-1,TRBV11-3,TRBD2,CASSFSSGSYNEQFF,TGTGCCAGCAGCTTCTCTAGCGGCTCCTACAATGAGCAGTTCTTC
.,TRBJ2-7,TRBV7-6,.,CASSLEGGYEQYF,TGTGCCAGCAGCTTAGAAGGGGGGTACGAGCAGTACTTC
.,TRBJ1-1,TRBV6-8,.,CASKVSWKSPPNTEAFF,TGTGCCAGCAAGGTTTCCTGGAAGTCCCCCCCGAACACTGAAGCTTTCTTT
.,TRBJ2-5,TRBV5-1,.,CASSSETQYF,TGCGCCAGCAGCAGTGAGACCCAGTACTTC
.,TRBJ2-2,TRBV6-6,TRBD2,CASSGGVLAGELFF,TGTGCCAGCAGTGGGGGGGTGCTTGCCGGGGAGCTGTTTTTT
.,TRBJ1-2,TRBV6-1,TRBD1,CASFGRDRDNYGYTF,TGTGCCAGCTTTGGGAGGGACAGGGACAACTATGGCTACACCTTC
.,TRBJ2-7,TRBV27,.,CASRDGRSYEQYF,TGTGCCAGCAGGGACGGAAGGTCGTACGAGCAGTACTTC
.,TRBJ1-5,TRBV27,.,CASSFGGDQPQHF,TGTGCCAGCAGTTTTGGGGGGGATCAGCCCCAGCATTTT
.,TRBJ2-2,TRBV6-6,TRBD2,CASTNPTSGNTGELFF,TGTGCCAGCACAAACCCGACTAGCGGGAACACCGGGGAGCTGTTTTTT
.,TRBJ2-1,TRBV6-6,TRBD1,CASSYSRTGNEQFF,TGTGCCAGCAGTTACAGCCGGACAGGCAATGAGCAGTTCTTC
.,TRBJ1-2,TRBV7-9,.,CASSSAGDYYGYTF,TGTGCCAGCAGCTCCGCCGGGGACTACTATGGCTACACCTTC
.,TRBJ2-7,TRBV19,TRBD1,CASSTGQGAYEQYF,TGTGCCAGTAGTACAGGACAGGGAGCCTACGAGCAGTACTTC
.,TRBJ2-1,TRBV19,.,CASSIGVSSGEQFF,TGTGCCAGTAGTATAGGGGTTAGCAGCGGGGAGCAGTTCTTC
.,TRBJ2-1,TRBV11-2,.,CASSLLRGKTDNEQFF,TGTGCCAGCAGCTTATTGAGGGGGAAGACAGACAATGAGCAGTTCTTC
.,TRBJ1-1,TRBV29-1,.,CSVQGENTEAFF,TGCAGTGTACAGGGTGAGAACACTGAAGCTTTCTTT
once,TRBJ2-1,TRBV9,.,CASTPGAPLYNEQFF,TGTGCCAGCACCCCAGGGGCGCCTCTCTACAATGAGCAGTTCTTC
.,TRBJ1-1,TRBV6-5,.,CASSYGGYTEAFF,TGTGCCAGCAGTTACGGAGGGTACACTGAAGCTTTCTTT